This TCR beta chain derives from a study of a mutant IDH1 vaccine in newly diagnosed glioma. Study-level findings and limits: Changes to the top peripheral T cell clonotypes appeared unrelated to pseudoprogression.

The time point was: week 23, last vaccination. Alongside topical imiquimod, each dose of vaccine comprised 300 ug of mutant IDH1 20-mer peptide. As regards this clone: What it binds is unknown.

V lost 4 bases and J 3 bases, leaving 10 bases between the germline ends. Germline V CDR1 and CDR2: SGHRS, YFSETQ. The CDR3 has 13 amino acids. Profiled with immunoSEQ multiplex PCR; TCRdb holds only in-frame clones, not every one. The sample includes about 60,000 clones, 80% to 90% of them seen just once. The specimen comprised PBMCs, sampled from a glioma patient whose treatment included an IDH1 peptide vaccine. The origin of this receptor is a man aged 40-49 years with glioma. V is TRBV5-1 and J is TRBJ1-1, with D maybe TRBD1 (6 bases). CDR3 protein: CASSRQVYTEAFF. As DNA, the CDR3 is TGCGCCAGCAGCCGACAGGTGTACACTGAAGCTTTCTTT.